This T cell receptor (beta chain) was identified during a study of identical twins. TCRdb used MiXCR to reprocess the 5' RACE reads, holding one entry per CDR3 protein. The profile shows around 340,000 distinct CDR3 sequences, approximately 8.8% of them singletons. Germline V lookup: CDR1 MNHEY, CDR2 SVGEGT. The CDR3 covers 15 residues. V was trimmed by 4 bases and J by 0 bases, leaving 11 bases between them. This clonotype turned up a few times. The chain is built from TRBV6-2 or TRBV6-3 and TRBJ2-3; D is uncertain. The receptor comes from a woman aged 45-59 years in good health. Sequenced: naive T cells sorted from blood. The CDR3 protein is CASSSLGRSTDTQYF. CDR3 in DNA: TGTGCCAGCAGTTCCCTCGGCCGGAGCACAGATACGCAGTATTTT.